The clone carrying this T cell receptor beta chain was observed a handful of times. As yet, its antigen is unknown. With a much larger clone just one base away, this may be a read error. Coverage ceases 3 residues before the CDR3 finishes, and the germline J gene fills in the end. The sample is drawn from a study of T cell clonality in common variable immunodeficiency. Study results and limitations: Compared with healthy controls, CVID subjects showed increased TCRbeta clonality, mostly in about a third. Fewer TCRbeta clones were shared among CVID subjects than controls. Links between repertoire features and CVID complications were heterogeneity-limited.

The germline V gene encodes CDR1 LNHDA and CDR2 SQIVND (reference sequence). This CDR3 is built from 15 residues. Control and CVID samples contributed equal amounts of genomic DNA. TCRdb's copy holds only in-frame clones and misses some; the assay was immunoSEQ multiplex PCR. The sample shows 40,000 to 55,000 clones, none of them appearing just once. Sequenced sample: peripheral blood mononuclear cells. This chain uses TRBV19 with TRBJ1-4; possibly TRBD1 for D (6 bases). The origin of this receptor is a person aged 18-70 years in good health. The CDR3 DNA, read in part, is TGTGCCAGCCAAAGCGGGGGCGCTGGGGCCAACGTA. Protein: CASQSGGAGANV. The whole CDR3 sequence is CASQSGGAGANVLFF.